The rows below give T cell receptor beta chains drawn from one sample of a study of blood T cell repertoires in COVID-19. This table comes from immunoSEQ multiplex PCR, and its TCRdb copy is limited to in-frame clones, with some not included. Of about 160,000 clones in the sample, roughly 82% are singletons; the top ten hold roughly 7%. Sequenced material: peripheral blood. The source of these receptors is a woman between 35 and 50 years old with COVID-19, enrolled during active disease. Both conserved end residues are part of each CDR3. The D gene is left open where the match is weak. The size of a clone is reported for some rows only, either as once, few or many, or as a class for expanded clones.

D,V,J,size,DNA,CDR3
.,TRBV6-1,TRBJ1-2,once,TGTGCCAGCAGCTCGACAGAAACGTATGGCTACACCTTC,CASSSTETYGYTF
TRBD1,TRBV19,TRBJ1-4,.,TGTGCCAGTAGTTTGGCCCCGGGACAGAAGGAAAAACTGTTTTTT,CASSLAPGQKEKLFF
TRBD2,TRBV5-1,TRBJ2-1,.,TGCGCCAGCAGTAGCGGGAGGGTGACATACAATGAGCAGTTCTTC,CASSSGRVTYNEQFF
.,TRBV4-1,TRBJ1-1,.,TGCGCCAGCAGCCCCAAAAGGGGGAACGCTGAAGCTTTCTTT,CASSPKRGNAEAFF
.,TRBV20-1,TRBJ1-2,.,TGCAGTGCCAGTGCCCCGACTGTGGGTGGCTACACCTTC,CSASAPTVGGYTF
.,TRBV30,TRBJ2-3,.,TGTGCCTGGAGTGTACAATCAGATACGCAGTATTTT,CAWSVQSDTQYF
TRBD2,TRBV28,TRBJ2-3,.,TGTGCCAGCAGTTTGGCGGGGGTTACAGATACGCAGTATTTT,CASSLAGVTDTQYF
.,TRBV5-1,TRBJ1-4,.,TGCGCCAGCGGCAGGGGTCTTACAAGGTGGGATGAAAAACTGTTTTTT,CASGRGLTRWDEKLFF
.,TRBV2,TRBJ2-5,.,TGTGCCAGCGGCCGGGACTACCAAGAGACCCAGTACTTC,CASGRDYQETQYF
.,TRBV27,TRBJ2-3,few,TGTGCCAGCAGTTTTTGGGGCGAAAGCACAGATACGCAGTATTTT,CASSFWGESTDTQYF
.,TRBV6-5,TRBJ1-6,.,TGTGCCAGCAGGGACAGTGGGAGAATTTCACCCCTCCACTTT,CASRDSGRISPLHF
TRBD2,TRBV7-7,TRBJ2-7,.,TGTGCTAGCAGCTCCACTAGCGGGAGTGAGGAGCAGTACTTC,CASSSTSGSEEQYF
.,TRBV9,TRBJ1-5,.,TGTGCCAGCAGCCCCCATACGGGTCAGCCCCAGCATTTT,CASSPHTGQPQHF
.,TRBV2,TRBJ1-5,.,TGTGCCAGCAGTGAGGGTAAAGGGCGGGAGCCCCAGCATTTT,CASSEGKGREPQHF
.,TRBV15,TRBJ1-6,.,TGTGCCACCAGCAGAGATACCCCAGGGGCCTCACCCCTCCACTTT,CATSRDTPGASPLHF
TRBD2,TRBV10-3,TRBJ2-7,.,TGTGCCATCAGTGAGTCGACTAGCGGGAGTCACGAGCAGTACTTC,CAISESTSGSHEQYF
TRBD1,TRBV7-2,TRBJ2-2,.,TGTGCCAGCAGCCCGCGGACAGGGGTAAACACCGGGGAGCTGTTTTTT,CASSPRTGVNTGELFF
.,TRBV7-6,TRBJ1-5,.,TGTGCCAGCAGCTTAGAGCGTGGAGGGAGCAATCAGCCCCAGCATTTT,CASSLERGGSNQPQHF
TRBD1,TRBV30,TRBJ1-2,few,TGTGCCTGGAGTGTAGACAGGGGTCATGGCTACACCTTC,CAWSVDRGHGYTF
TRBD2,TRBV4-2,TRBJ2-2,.,TGTGCCAGCAGGCTGGGACTAGCGTGGGGGGAGCTGTTTTTT,CASRLGLAWGELFF
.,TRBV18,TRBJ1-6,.,TGTGCCAGCTCATTCGACACGCCAGATAGAGCGGCCCTCCACTTT,CASSFDTPDRAALHF
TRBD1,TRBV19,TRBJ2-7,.,TGTGCCAGTAGCACAATCAACAGGGGGCGGAATTACGAGCAGTACTTC,CASSTINRGRNYEQYF
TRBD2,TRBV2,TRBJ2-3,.,TGTGCCAGCAGAGCGGGGGGCGTATATTTT,CASRAGGVYF
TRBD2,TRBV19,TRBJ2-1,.,TGTGCCAGTAGTATGGGCGGGAGGGAGAATGAGCAGTTCTTC,CASSMGGRENEQFF
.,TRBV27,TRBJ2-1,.,TGTGCCAGCGGTCACACCACCTACAATGAGCAGTTCTTC,CASGHTTYNEQFF
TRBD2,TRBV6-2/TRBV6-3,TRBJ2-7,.,TGTGCCAGCAGCCTACTAGCGGGAGCGGGGGAGCAGTACTTC,CASSLLAGAGEQYF
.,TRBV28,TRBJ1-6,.,TGTGCCAGCAGCGACGCAGGGTCCTATAATTCACCCCTCCACTTT,CASSDAGSYNSPLHF
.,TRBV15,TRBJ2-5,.,TGTGCCACCAGCACCTTGACAGGAGCCCAAGAGACCCAGTACTTC,CATSTLTGAQETQYF
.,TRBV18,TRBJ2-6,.,TGTGCCAGCTCACCCCAGGGAAGCTCTGGGGCCAACGTCCTGACTTTC,CASSPQGSSGANVLTF
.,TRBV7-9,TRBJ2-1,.,TGTGCCAGCAGGAGAATCAATGAGCAGTTCTTC,CASRRINEQFF
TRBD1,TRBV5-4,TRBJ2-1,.,TGTGCCAGCAGCACGGGACAGGGGGCCCCTGCTGAGCAGTTCTTC,CASSTGQGAPAEQFF
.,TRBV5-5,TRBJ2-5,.,TGTGCCAGCAGCCCCACCACGACGACAGTACAAGAGACCCAGTACTTC,CASSPTTTTVQETQYF
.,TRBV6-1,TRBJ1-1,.,TGTGCCAGCAGTGAAGGGGGCAGGAGAAGCGCTGAAGCTTTCTTT,CASSEGGRRSAEAFF
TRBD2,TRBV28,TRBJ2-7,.,TGTGCCAGCAGTTTATTAGCAGGCGGGAGCGGGGAGCAGTACTTC,CASSLLAGGSGEQYF
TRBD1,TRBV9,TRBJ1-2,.,TGTGCCAGCAGCGTATCCAGCGGGACAGGGGATGGCTACACCTTC,CASSVSSGTGDGYTF
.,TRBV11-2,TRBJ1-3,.,TGTGCCAGCAGCTTAGCCCAGGCCCGCTCTGGAAACACCATATATTTT,CASSLAQARSGNTIYF
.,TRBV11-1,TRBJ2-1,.,TGTGCCAGCAGCTTATCTAACAGGGTTGAGCAGTTCTTC,CASSLSNRVEQFF
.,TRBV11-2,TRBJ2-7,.,TGTGCCAGCAGCTTTTCGGACAGAACCTACGAGCAGTACTTC,CASSFSDRTYEQYF
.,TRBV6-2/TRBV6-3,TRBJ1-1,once,TGTGCCAGCAGTTACCCCCGCAGGAACACTGAAGCTTTCTTT,CASSYPRRNTEAFF
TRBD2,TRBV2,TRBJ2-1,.,TGTGCCAGCAGTGAAGCTCGTAGCGGGGGCCAATCGAGCTCCTACAATGAGCAGTTCTTC,CASSEARSGGQSSSYNEQFF
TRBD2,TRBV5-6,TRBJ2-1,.,TGTGCCAGCAGCTTGTTTAGTGGGAGGGAGTTCTTC,CASSLFSGREFF